What follows are 20 T cell receptor beta chains derived from one specimen sequenced in a study of regulatory T cells in long-lasting Graves disease. Time point in this sample: newly diagnosed GD, antithyroid drugs for less than 3 months. PBMCs provided the RNA from which the TCR library was made. With iRepertoire HTBI primers and Arm-PCR of CDR3 regions, TCR beta libraries were built. TCRdb used MiXCR to reprocess the multiplex PCR reads, holding one entry per CDR3 protein. The data show approximately 250,000 distinct CDR3 sequences, 15% to 20% seen once. The sample consisted of peripheral blood mononuclear cells (PBMCs), taken at new diagnosis, from a patient treated with antithyroid drugs. These receptors were obtained from a female donor with Graves disease.

The table lists this clonotype with many counts. This rearrangement joins TRBV20-1 to TRBJ1-5; 12 bases match TRBD1. Germline CDR1 DFQATT, CDR2 SNEGSKA (reference sequence). V dropped 6 bases and J dropped 0; count of bases not matched to a gene: 9. The CDR3 is 17 residues long. CDR3 DNA: TGCAGTGCGTATCCGGGACAGGGGGCCTATAGCAATCAGCCCCAGCATTTT. This encodes CSAYPGQGAYSNQPQHF.

The table lists this clonotype with many counts. Its ends do not fully match the called genes, so a read error is possible. The chain is built from TRBV2 and TRBJ1-1, with D uncertain. This CDR3 has 14 amino acids. CDR1 is SNHLY, CDR2 FYNNEI, per germline. As DNA, the CDR3 is TGTGCCAGCAGTGAACTGGGTAGGAACGCTGAAGCTTTCTTT. Translated, it gives CASSELGRNAEAFF.

This clonotype was recorded many times. The genes are TRBV7-2 and TRBJ1-6; 7 positions agree with TRBD1. The CDR3 loop spans 14 amino acids. Germline V gene sequence: CDR1 SGHTA, CDR2 FQGNSA. The V gene end was trimmed by 3 bases and the J gene end by 8 bases; junction bases not matched to a gene: 4. The CDR3 DNA is TGTGCCAGCAGCTTCCGGGACAGCCATTCACCCCTCCACTTT. This encodes CASSFRDSHSPLHF. Using reference TRBV7-2 and TRBJ1-6 for the parts outside the CDR3, the full variable domain is GAGVSQSPSNKVTEKGKDVELRCDPISGHTALYWYRQSLGQGLEFLIYFQGNSAPDKSGLPSDRFSAERTGGSVSTLTIQRTQQEDSAVYLCASSFRDSHSPLHFGNGTRLTVT.

This clonotype was detected many times. The rearrangement links TRBV5-4 to TRBJ2-1, with D possibly matching TRBD1 (5 bases). Germline assignment: CDR1 SGHNT and CDR2 YYREEE (reference sequence). The V end lost 2 bases, the J end lost 9 bases, and 15 bases lay between the germline ends. This CDR3 contains 14 residues. CDR3 coding DNA: TGTGCCAGCAGCTTCTTTACTGGGGCACCTGAGCAGTTCTTC. Translated: CASSFFTGAPEQFF.

Comments on this clonotype: A far larger clone is one base from this, pointing to a likely read error. The chain carries TRBV7-2 and TRBJ2-5; 12 bases are shared with TRBD2. Looked up from germline, CDR1 is SGHTA and CDR2 is FQGNSA. J lost 11 bases, V lost 1 base, and 14 bases had no gene match. The CDR3 has 17 amino acids. CDR3 in DNA: TGTGCCAGCAGCTTAGTAGTAGGGCGGCTAGCGGGAGGGGAGCAGTACTTC. Amino acids: CASSLVVGRLAGGEQYF.

This clonotype was detected only a few times. A single base is all that separates this from a far larger clone, so a read error is likely. The chain carries TRBV20-1 and TRBJ2-7; 9 nucleotides match TRBD2. V shed 5 bases, J shed 7 bases, and the junction held 15 bases outside the gene matches. Germline CDR1 DFQATT, CDR2 SNEGSKA (reference sequence). The CDR3 spans 15 residues. CDR3 residues: CSAYTRREGGNEQYF. CDR3 bases: TGCAGTGCTTATACGCGGCGGGAGGGGGGGAATGAGCAGTACTTC.

The V call is TRBV6-1, the J call TRBJ2-1, with 9 bases that match TRBD2. The CDR3 runs 15 residues. The V gene end was trimmed by 7 bases and the J gene end by 4 bases; junction bases not matched to a gene: 8. Per germline, CDR1 MNHNS and CDR2 SASEGT. CDR3 in amino acids: CASKRLAGRYNEQFF. CDR3 sequence (DNA): TGTGCCAGCAAACGCCTAGCGGGGCGATACAATGAGCAGTTCTTC.

This clonotype was picked up many times. The V gene is TRBV5-1, the J gene TRBJ2-2; D gene unclear. From germline, CDR1 is SGHRS and CDR2 YFSETQ. The germline V and J ends were trimmed by 0 bases and 9 bases, with 3 bases remaining between them. This CDR3 is built from 11 residues. In nucleotides, the CDR3 is TGCGCCAGCAGCTTGGGGAGGGAGCTGTTTTTT. It specifies CASSLGRELFF.

The V call is TRBV2, the J call TRBJ1-1; D might be TRBD1 (5 bases). Germline CDR1 and CDR2: SNHLY and FYNNEI. Trimming stripped 10 bases from V and 3 bases from J, with 21 bases between. The CDR3 consists of 15 residues. CDR3 residues: CAIPTEITQDTEAFF. CDR3 DNA: TGTGCCATCCCGACAGAGATCACGCAGGACACTGAAGCTTTCTTT.

In this sample, this clonotype turned up many times. The chain joins TRBV5-1 to TRBJ1-6; a weak D match, TRBD1 (5 bases). This CDR3 comprises 14 residues. The germline gives CDR1 SGHRS, CDR2 YFSETQ. Trimming removed 7 bases from V and 10 bases from J, with 18 bases in between. In DNA form, the CDR3 reads TGCGCCAGCCGAGACTGGACATCGGACTCACCCCTCCACTTT. Protein sequence: CASRDWTSDSPLHF.

This sequence joins TRBV20-1 and TRBJ2-7; TRBD2 aligns across 9 bases. Germline V gives CDR1 DFQATT, CDR2 SNEGSKA (reference sequence). This CDR3 is 13 amino acids long. Trimming removed 3 bases from V and 7 bases from J; junction bases left unmatched: 7. This CDR3 reads CSASGLAGREQYF. CDR3 nucleotides: TGCAGTGCTAGCGGGCTAGCGGGACGGGAGCAGTACTTC.

This clonotype appeared many times. V and J are TRBV7-2 and TRBJ2-1; TRBD2 agrees at 10 bases. The V and J ends lost 2 bases and 1 base, in that order; junction bases with no gene match: 11. From germline, CDR1 is SGHTA and CDR2 FQGNSA. The CDR3 has 19 amino acids. The CDR3 DNA sequence: TGTGCCAGCAGCTTATCCCCCAGGGCTAGCGGGAGTTCCTACAATGAGCAGTTCTTC. Translated: CASSLSPRASGSSYNEQFF.

The V gene is TRBV19, the J gene TRBJ2-2, with 7 nucleotides matching TRBD1. V was pared by 5 bases and J by 4 bases, with 7 bases of the junction left unmatched. The CDR3 sequence is 15 residues long. The germline CDR1 and CDR2 sequences are LNHDA and SQIVND (reference sequence). The CDR3 bases are TGTGCCAGTAGTGCAGAGGGGGCGACCACCGGGGAGCTGTTTTTT. This encodes CASSAEGATTGELFF.

This clonotype was seen repeatedly, ten times or more. The genes are TRBV5-1 and TRBJ2-2; perhaps TRBD2 as D (6 bases). The CDR3 is 14 residues long. Trimming shortened V by 4 bases and J by 3 bases, and 10 bases separated the two germline ends. Germline CDR1 is SGHRS and CDR2 is YFSETQ. CDR3 coding DNA: TGCGCCAGCAGCCCTAGCGCTTACACCGGGGAGCTGTTTTTT. Translation gives CASSPSAYTGELFF.

This clonotype was counted ten times or more. V usage is TRBV18 and J usage is TRBJ2-7; the D is unclear. Germline-derived CDR1 and CDR2 are KGHSH and LQKENI. V gave up 6 bases and J gave up 5 bases, with 14 bases separating them. This CDR3 is built from 13 residues. CDR3 in DNA: TGTGCCAGCTCTTCTGGCCTCAGGAACGAGCAGTACTTC. This gives the protein CASSSGLRNEQYF.

This clonotype was detected many times. CDR3 sequence: CATLPGQGAYEQYF. DNA of the CDR3: TGTGCCACCCTACCGGGACAGGGAGCCTACGAGCAGTACTTC. The V call is TRBV10-3, the J call TRBJ2-7, with 9 positions matching TRBD1. CDR1 is ENHRY and CDR2 is SYGVKD in the germline V gene. V lost 10 bases and J lost 2; bases outside the gene matches: 9. This CDR3 contains 14 residues.

The table lists this clonotype with many counts. The chain combines TRBV11-2 with TRBJ2-1; TRBD1 matches at 7 bases. Germline CDR1 SGHAT, CDR2 FQNNGV. V gave up 5 bases and J gave up 9 bases; unmatched junction bases: 13. CDR3 size: 15 residues. The CDR3 loop reads CASSAPEGATPEQFF. CDR3 in DNA: TGTGCCAGCAGCGCCCCCGAGGGGGCCACCCCTGAGCAGTTCTTC.

This clonotype has at least ten counts. The chain recombines TRBV19 with TRBJ2-5, with 9 nucleotides matching TRBD2. V dropped 3 bases and J dropped 4; count of bases not matched to a gene: 9. Germline V CDR1 and CDR2: LNHDA, SQIVND (reference sequence). The CDR3 consists of 16 residues. The CDR3 DNA reads TGTGCCAGTAGTATGATCGGCCTAGCGGGAAGAGAGACCCAGTACTTC. It specifies CASSMIGLAGRETQYF.

This clonotype was detected ten times or more. V is TRBV11-3 and J is TRBJ2-1; D gene ambiguous. Trimming took off 0 bases at V and 9 bases at J, with 6 bases between the two ends. The germline gives CDR1 SGHNT, CDR2 YENEEA. The CDR3 is made up of 12 amino acids. The CDR3 DNA sequence: TGTGCCAGCAGCTTAGATCTAATTGAGCAGTTCTTC. This gives the protein CASSLDLIEQFF.

This clonotype has a count of ten or more. The chain is built from TRBV20-1 and TRBJ1-1; D is unclear. CDR1 DFQATT and CDR2 SNEGSKA come from the germline V gene (reference sequence). V lost 3 bases and J 3 bases, leaving 20 bases between the germline ends. This CDR3 has 16 residues. The CDR3 coding sequence is TGCAGTGCTAGTTTTATCGGAACTCAGAGCCACACTGAAGCTTTCTTT. It specifies CSASFIGTQSHTEAFF.